The table lists the clone carrying this T cell receptor (beta chain) with many counts. The sample is drawn from a study of neurological immune-mediated disorders. This CDR3 contains 13 residues. The germline CDR1 and CDR2 sequences are SQVTM and ANQGSEA. The J segment lost 9 bases and the V segment lost 3 bases, leaving 6 bases of the junction unmatched. TCRdb re-analysed the 5' RACE reads in MiXCR, keeping a single row per CDR3 protein. This sample has 77,000 or so distinct CDR3 sequences, with about 9.7% found just once. Sequenced sample: PBMCs. The rearrangement joins TRBV29-1 to TRBJ2-1, with 9 bases matching TRBD2. The source is a man in his fifties or sixties in good health. The CDR3 nucleotides read TGCAGCGTTGACGAACTAGCGGGTAGTGAGCAGTTCTTC. Translating it yields CSVDELAGSEQFF.